Listed here is a single T cell receptor (beta chain). Germline V lookup: CDR1 MNHEY, CDR2 SMNVEV (reference sequence). V was clipped by 10 bases and J by 4 bases; unmatched bases: 8. This CDR3 spans 14 amino acids. This record comes from a study of blood T cell repertoires in COVID-19. Study-wide background: Sites across the United States, Italy and Spain contributed samples from acute and convalescent COVID-19. Nucleic acid was either cDNA or gDNA, and it came from T cells, B-cell-depleted T cells, or PBMCs.

Original data processing: Amplifying reference gene primers gave estimates of nucleated cell counts. Clones were sequenced by immunoSEQ multiplex PCR, and TCRdb holds only the in-frame ones, with some missing. Clone size and V and J calls were adopted from that table, with D and trimming inferred from the DNA. In the table there are more than 100,000 clones, about 86% of which are singletons. The chain carries TRBV27 and TRBJ1-3, with 9 bases lining up with TRBD1. Material for sequencing was peripheral blood. This receptor was identified in a woman aged 45-65 years with active or convalescent COVID-19. The CDR3 here is CATSRTGAGNTIYF. The CDR3 region has the DNA TGTGCCACCTCCCGGACAGGGGCAGGAAACACCATATATTTT.